The 15 T cell receptor beta chains presented below share a single source sample, sequenced in a study of identifying expanded T cells in peripheral blood. Clones were read by immunoSEQ multiplex PCR, and TCRdb kept only the in-frame ones, dropping some. The sample lists about 97,000 clones, 70% to 90% seen once, with roughly 15% in the top ten. Sequencing was done on a sample of blood. Every receptor here comes from a person aged 18 to 70 in good health.

The rearrangement joins TRBV7-9 to TRBJ2-4, with 11 bases identical to TRBD2. Germline-derived CDR1 and CDR2 are SEHNR and FQNEAQ (reference sequence). CDR3 size: 17 residues. After removal of 5 bases from V and 0 bases from J, the junction contained 6 bases not matched to a gene. The CDR3 protein is CASSEASGGLAKNIQYF. The CDR3 DNA is TGTGCCAGCAGCGAAGCTAGCGGGGGGCTAGCCAAAAACATTCAGTACTTC.

J is TRBJ2-5 and V is TRBV6-1, with TRBD2 matching over 7 bases. This CDR3 spans 14 amino acids. The J segment lost 3 bases and the V segment lost 11 bases, leaving 12 bases of the junction unmatched. Germline V gene data show CDR1 as MNHNS and CDR2 as SASEGT. CDR3 DNA sequence: TGTGCCGCGAAGGGGACCGCGGGGGAAGAGACCCAGTACTTC. Translated: CAAKGTAGEETQYF.

This clone came up once. The V call is TRBV6-4, the J call TRBJ2-1, with 12 bases that match TRBD2. Germline CDR1 reads MRHNA; CDR2 reads SNTAGT. This CDR3 contains 16 residues. Trimming cost V 0 bases and J 6 bases; bases outside gene matches: 3. DNA for the CDR3: TGTGCCAGCAGTGACTCTACTAGCGGGAGGCCCAATGAGCAGTTCTTC. Its protein is CASSDSTSGRPNEQFF.

The chain uses TRBV4-3 and TRBJ1-5; D uncertain. The germline gives CDR1 LGHNA, CDR2 YSLEER. Trimming took off 0 bases at V and 1 base at J, with 19 bases between the two ends. This CDR3 has 19 amino acids. CDR3: CASSQDPPNGGISNQPQHF. CDR3 DNA: TGCGCCAGCAGCCAAGATCCCCCGAACGGAGGGATAAGCAATCAGCCCCAGCATTTT.

The chain joins TRBV27 to TRBJ2-3; the D is unclear. The CDR3 consists of 12 residues. The germline V gene encodes CDR1 MNHEY and CDR2 SMNVEV (reference sequence). V shed 5 bases and J shed 2 bases, with 5 bases lying between them. DNA for the CDR3: TGTGCCAGCAGTAGATTCACAGATACGCAGTATTTT. This gives the protein CASSRFTDTQYF.

The chain recombines TRBV4-2 with TRBJ2-1, with 7 bases matching TRBD2. The germline V gene encodes CDR1 LGHNA and CDR2 YNFKEQ. With V trimmed by 2 bases and J by 0 bases, 4 bases remained unmatched. This CDR3 is built from 16 residues. In nucleotides, the CDR3 is TGTGCCAGCAGCCAACAGCGGGAAAGCTCCTACAATGAGCAGTTCTTC. The encoded protein is CASSQQRESSYNEQFF.

The rearrangement links TRBV7-9 to TRBJ1-5; TRBD1 matches 11 bases. The CDR3 is made up of 15 amino acids. CDR1 and CDR2 (germline): SEHNR, FQNEAQ (reference sequence). V shed 4 bases, J shed 7 bases, and the junction held 6 bases outside the gene matches. The CDR3 sequence is CASSYGTGGWQPQHF. CDR3 nucleotides: TGTGCCAGCAGCTATGGGACAGGGGGATGGCAGCCCCAGCATTTT.

Concerning this clone: Distinct nucleotide sequences in the sample also encode this CDR3. The rearrangement uses TRBV5-1 and TRBJ2-7, with 8 bases matching TRBD1. The CDR3 extends over 14 amino acids. CDR1 SGHRS and CDR2 YFSETQ come from the germline V gene. The ends lost 1 base at V and 3 bases at J; junction bases unmatched: 3. The CDR3: CASSLRQGSYEQYF. CDR3 sequence (DNA): TGCGCCAGCAGCTTGAGACAGGGGAGCTACGAGCAGTACTTC.

The chain recombines TRBV27 with TRBJ1-5; the match to TRBD1 covers 9 bases. Per the germline V gene, CDR1 is MNHEY and CDR2 is SMNVEV (reference sequence). CDR3 size: 15 residues. Trimming removed 5 bases from V and 4 bases from J; junction bases left unmatched: 6. The CDR3 loop reads CASSLQGANNQPQHF. Written as DNA, the CDR3 is TGTGCCAGCAGTCTACAGGGGGCGAATAATCAGCCCCAGCATTTT.

The chain uses TRBV28 and TRBJ2-7; the D gene is possibly TRBD2 (6 bases). Germline CDR1 and CDR2: MDHEN and SYDVKM. This CDR3 contains 14 residues. Trimming removed 6 bases from V and 3 bases from J, with 15 bases in between. CDR3 nucleotides: TGTGCCAGCAGACCCCAGACTAGTGTCTACGAGCAGTACTTC. Amino acid sequence: CASRPQTSVYEQYF.

The V and J genes are TRBV7-9 and TRBJ2-7, with unresolved D. Trimming stripped 4 bases from V and 4 bases from J, with 5 bases between. Per germline, CDR1 SEHNR and CDR2 FQNEAQ (reference sequence). The CDR3 is 11 residues long. The CDR3 here is CASSSQYEQYF. CDR3 coding DNA: TGTGCCAGCAGCTCACAGTACGAGCAGTACTTC.

The rearrangement uses TRBV25-1 and TRBJ2-7, with 14 bases matching TRBD2. J gave up 6 bases and V 3 bases, and 4 bases lay outside the gene matches. Germline CDR1 is MGHDK and CDR2 is SYGVNS. The CDR3 has 15 residues. The DNA of the CDR3 is TGTGCCAGCAGTGAGGGACTAGCGGGAGTCTCCGAGCAGTACTTC. This codes for CASSEGLAGVSEQYF.

The V and J genes are TRBV13 and TRBJ2-5; 15 bases line up with TRBD2. Looked up from germline, CDR1 is PRHDT and CDR2 is FYEKMQ (reference sequence). The V segment lost 5 bases and the J segment 7 bases; nucleotides outside the gene matches: 2. The CDR3 loop spans 14 amino acids. CDR3 DNA: TGTGCCAGCAGCAGGGGACTAGCGGGGGGGACCCAGTACTTC. Translated, it gives CASSRGLAGGTQYF.

V gene TRBV30 combines with J gene TRBJ1-2, with 7 bases matching TRBD1. The germline V gene encodes CDR1 GTSNPN and CDR2 SVGIG (reference sequence). The CDR3 spans 14 residues. The J segment lost 1 base and the V segment lost 3 bases, leaving 5 bases of the junction unmatched. The CDR3 DNA follows: TGTGCCTGGAGCCTAGGGGGCGTTAACTATGGCTACACCTTC. Translated: CAWSLGGVNYGYTF.

The rearrangement links TRBV28 to TRBJ1-1, with D hard to call. Germline V lookup: CDR1 MDHEN, CDR2 SYDVKM. V dropped 0 bases and J dropped 4 bases, with 12 bases sitting between them. The CDR3 totals 15 residues. Here the CDR3 reads CASSLWNRSGTEAFF. Written as DNA, the CDR3 is TGTGCCAGCAGTTTATGGAACAGATCGGGCACTGAAGCTTTCTTT. Using reference TRBV28 and TRBJ1-1 for the parts outside the CDR3, the full variable domain is DVKVTQSSRYLVKRTGEKVFLECVQDMDHENMFWYRQDPGLGLRLIYFSYDVKMKEKGDIPEGYSVSREKKERFSLILESASTNQTSMYLCASSLWNRSGTEAFFGQGTRLTVV.